The 32 T cell receptor beta chains below were found in one sample sequenced in a study of CD8+CD57+ T cells in acquired aplastic anemia. CD8+CD57+ cell expansion, shown by flow cytometry, had occurred in the patients selected for sequencing. According to the study, genomic DNA was the template for TCR beta VDJ and CDR3 profiling. TCRdb re-analysed the reads in MiXCR, keeping a single row per CDR3 protein. There are 150,000 to 200,000 distinct CDR3 sequences in the sample; 70% to 75% occur only once, and 35% to 60% lies in the top ten. The source material was sorted CD4+, CD8+, or CD8+CD57+ T cells (not recorded which) from PBMCs. The receptors stem from a human donor with aplastic anemia.

On this clonotype: One end of the junction is discordant with germline, which a read error may explain. V is TRBV7-2 and J is TRBJ1-1; a possible D gene is TRBD1 (5 bases). The CDR3 contains 14 residues. Germline lookup yields CDR1 SGHTA and CDR2 FQGNSA. The CDR3 is CASSPVALDTEALF. DNA for the CDR3: TGTGCCAGCAGCCCTGTCGCTTTGGACACTGAAGCTCTCTTT.

This clonotype was counted only a few times. The rearrangement links TRBV20-1 to TRBJ2-5; a weak D match, TRBD1 (6 bases). In germline, CDR1 is DFQATT, CDR2 SNEGSKA (reference sequence). V lost 1 base and J 2 bases, leaving 20 bases between the germline ends. The CDR3 covers 17 residues. This CDR3 reads CSARVTGPGHMQETQYF. CDR3 bases: TGCAGTGCTAGAGTTACGGGACCGGGACACATGCAAGAGACCCAGTACTTC.

This clonotype appeared a single time. The chain recombines TRBV20-1 with TRBJ2-3; 8 positions match TRBD2. Germline V gives CDR1 DFQATT, CDR2 SNEGSKA (reference sequence). The V and J ends lost 6 bases and 0 bases, in that order; junction bases with no gene match: 5. CDR3 length equals 14 residues. CDR3 sequence reads: CSAETSGSTDTQYF. The CDR3 DNA sequence: TGCAGTGCGGAAACTAGCGGCAGCACAGATACGCAGTATTTT.

The V call is TRBV7-9, the J call TRBJ1-1, with 7 bases matching TRBD1. The CDR3 length is 16 residues. Germline V gene lookup returns CDR1 SEHNR and CDR2 FQNEAQ (reference sequence). V shed 4 bases, J shed 1 base, and the junction held 9 bases outside the gene matches. CDR3 loop: CASSSTPGQKNTEAFF. The CDR3 DNA reads as TGTGCCAGCAGCTCAACTCCGGGACAGAAGAACACTGAAGCTTTCTTT.

Notes on this clonotype: At one end the junction does not follow the germline gene, possibly because of a read error. V is TRBV4-2 and J is TRBJ2-1; the D gene is possibly TRBD2 (6 bases). The CDR3 contains 16 residues. Germline V CDR1 and CDR2: LGHNA, YNFKEQ. The CDR3 sequence: CASSQEVRDSGGERFF. Written as DNA, the CDR3 is TGTGCCAGCAGCCAAGAGGTGAGGGATAGCGGAGGTGAGCGGTTCTTC.

V usage is TRBV29-1 and J usage is TRBJ2-7, with TRBD2 as a possible D gene (6 bases). CDR1 SQVTM and CDR2 ANQGSEA come from the germline V gene. The V and J ends lost 7 bases and 5 bases respectively, with 21 bases between them. The CDR3 contains 14 residues. CDR3 amino acids: CSATRGGGFDEQYF. The CDR3 DNA reads TGCAGCGCTACCCGTGGTGGGGGGTTCGACGAGCAGTACTTC.

The chain combines TRBV20-1 with TRBJ2-7; the D gene is possibly TRBD2 (6 bases). Trimming removed 0 bases at V and 1 base at J, with 16 bases between. CDR1 DFQATT and CDR2 SNEGSKA come from the germline V gene (reference sequence). This CDR3 region has 16 residues. CDR3 coding DNA: TGCAGTGCTAGAGATCTTGTAGCAGGGAGGTCCTACGAGCAGTACTTC. This encodes CSARDLVAGRSYEQYF.

V and J are TRBV7-2 and TRBJ2-7, with TRBD2 matching over 10 bases. With 1 base clipped from V and 4 bases from J, the junction kept 4 bases outside the gene matches. The V gene's germline CDR1 is SGHTA and CDR2 FQGNSA. This CDR3 is 15 amino acids long. CDR3 loop: CASSLGGSGGYEQYF. CDR3 in DNA: TGTGCCAGCAGCTTAGGTGGTAGCGGGGGGTACGAGCAGTACTTC.

This clonotype was picked up one time. The chain carries TRBV9 and TRBJ1-1; 7 nucleotides line up with TRBD1. CDR1 is SGDLS, CDR2 YYNGEE, per germline. The length of the CDR3 is 15 residues. V trimming: 4 bases; J trimming: 12 bases; junction bases outside the gene matches: 18. CDR3 protein: CASSPTPGQREPTFF. The CDR3 nucleotides read TGTGCCAGCAGCCCTACCCCGGGACAGCGTGAACCGACTTTCTTT.

The chain carries TRBV2 and TRBJ1-1, with no clear D. CDR3 size: 13 residues. Trimming took off 4 bases at V and 5 bases at J, with 11 bases between the two ends. Germline V CDR1 and CDR2: SNHLY, FYNNEI. The CDR3 DNA reads TGTGCCAGCAGTGCTTGGGATGGGACTGAAGCTTTCTTT. This sequence encodes CASSAWDGTEAFF.

J is TRBJ2-7 and V is TRBV24-1; D might be TRBD1 (6 bases). The germline V gene encodes CDR1 KGHDR and CDR2 SFDVKD. The CDR3 is 12 residues long. The ends were cut back, 6 bases at V and 6 bases at J, with 11 bases in the middle. Written as DNA, the CDR3 is TGTGCCACCAGTCATACAGGGCGCGAGCAGTACTTC. This codes for CATSHTGREQYF.

As for this clonotype: The CDR3 carries no conserved terminal phenylalanine or tryptophan, so it likely arises from a read error. The chain employs TRBV15 and TRBJ1-6; 9 nucleotides agree with TRBD1. V lost 3 bases to trimming and J lost 5 bases; unmatched junction nucleotides: 5. From germline, CDR1 is LNHNV and CDR2 YYDKDF (reference sequence). The CDR3 extends over 16 amino acids. The CDR3 reads CATSRGQGNHNSPLHL. CDR3 nucleotides: TGTGCCACCAGCAGGGGACAGGGTAACCATAATTCACCCCTCCACCTT.

The V and J genes are TRBV7-3 and TRBJ2-5; 15 bases align to TRBD2. V dropped 3 bases and J dropped 4; count of bases not matched to a gene: 3. The CDR3 totals 16 residues. From germline, CDR1 is SGHTA and CDR2 FQGTGA. Here the CDR3 DNA reads TGTGCCAGCAGCTTTGGACTAGCGGGAGGGACAGAGACCCAGTACTTC. Amino acids: CASSFGLAGGTETQYF.

This clonotype was recorded many times. Since a much larger clone is just one base distant, this may be a read error. The rearrangement uses TRBV7-2 and TRBJ1-1, with a tentative D call TRBD1 (5 bases). This CDR3 region has 14 residues. Germline lookup yields CDR1 SGHTA and CDR2 FQGNSA. In DNA form, the CDR3 reads TGTGCCAGCAGCTCAGACAGTGGGAACACTAAAGCTTTCTTT. Its translation: CASSSDSGNTKAFF.

The genes are TRBV24-1 and TRBJ2-3; D gene uncertain. In germline, CDR1 is KGHDR, CDR2 SFDVKD. The CDR3 has 16 amino acids. The ends were cut back, 2 bases at V and 1 base at J, with 12 bases in the middle. The CDR3 region is CATSDWSAKGTDTQYF. DNA for the CDR3: TGTGCCACCAGTGATTGGTCAGCAAAAGGCACAGATACGCAGTATTTT.

The chain employs TRBV2 and TRBJ1-3, with 7 nucleotides matching TRBD1. This CDR3 comprises 19 residues. Per the germline V gene, CDR1 is SNHLY and CDR2 is FYNNEI. V shed 4 bases, J shed 1 base, and the junction held 16 bases outside the gene matches. The CDR3 nucleotides are TGTGCCAGCAGTGGACCGACAGGGAAGGACACCACATCTGGAAACACCATATATTTT. It codes for CASSGPTGKDTTSGNTIYF.

This clonotype was seen many times. The rearrangement uses TRBV19 and TRBJ2-7; D remains unclear. The CDR3 totals 12 residues. The V gene's germline CDR1 is LNHDA and CDR2 SQIVND (reference sequence). V was trimmed by 7 bases and J by 3 bases, leaving 10 bases between them. The CDR3 protein is CASNGPNYEQYF. CDR3 sequence (DNA): TGTGCCAGTAACGGCCCCAACTACGAGCAGTACTTC.

The J gene is TRBJ2-2, the V gene TRBV2; tentatively, D is TRBD1 or TRBD2 (5 bases each). V was trimmed by 3 bases and J by 6 bases, leaving 11 bases between them. This CDR3 comprises 14 residues. The V gene's germline CDR1 is SNHLY and CDR2 FYNNEI. CDR3 region: CASSDWGSAGELFF. For the CDR3, the DNA is TGTGCCAGCAGTGACTGGGGGTCCGCCGGGGAGCTGTTTTTT.

This clonotype has ten or more counts. A clone one base away is much larger, so this may be a read error. The genes are TRBV5-5 and TRBJ2-7; 10 bases match TRBD1. Unmatched junction bases numbered 7, after V lost 4 bases and J lost 3 bases. CDR3 size: 15 residues. CDR1 and CDR2 (germline): SGHKS, YYEKEE (reference sequence). In DNA form, the CDR3 reads TGTGCCAGCAGCCCTACCGGGACAGGGGTCTACGAGCAGTACTTC. It is translated as CASSPTGTGVYEQYF.

J is TRBJ2-7 and V is TRBV7-6; possible D gene TRBD1, 6 bases. The CDR3 totals 18 residues. Germline lookup yields CDR1 SGHVS and CDR2 FNYEAQ. V shed 4 bases and J shed 0 bases, with 22 bases lying between them. The chain's CDR3 is CASSSLQGAPPCSYEQYF. In DNA form, the CDR3 reads TGTGCCAGCAGCTCCTTACAGGGTGCACCTCCGTGCTCCTACGAGCAGTACTTC.

The J gene is TRBJ2-5, the V gene TRBV19; D unclear. CDR1 and CDR2 from the germline V gene are LNHDA and SQIVND (reference sequence). V lost 5 bases and J 4 bases, leaving 11 bases between the germline ends. The CDR3 contains 13 residues. This CDR3 is CASSPRRGETQYF. The CDR3 nucleotides are TGTGCCAGTAGTCCCCGGAGAGGAGAGACCCAGTACTTC.

This chain links TRBV25-1 with TRBJ2-1; D is possibly TRBD1 or TRBD2 (5 bases each). Between the trimmed V and J ends, which lost 3 bases and 8 bases, there was a span of 17 bases. Germline CDR1 is MGHDK and CDR2 is SYGVNS. This CDR3 has 15 amino acids. DNA of the CDR3: TGTGCCAGCAGTGACCCCGGGACCCGAGACGATGAGCAGTTCTTC. This codes for CASSDPGTRDDEQFF.

The chain's CDR3 is CSAGTSGQETQYF. CDR3 DNA sequence: TGCAGTGCTGGGACTAGCGGACAAGAGACCCAGTACTTC. The genes are TRBV20-1 and TRBJ2-5, with 11 bases that match TRBD2. Germline values: CDR1 DFQATT, CDR2 SNEGSKA (reference sequence). Trimming cost V 5 bases and J 2 bases; bases outside gene matches: 1. The CDR3 spans 13 residues.

This clonotype was detected only once. The chain is built from TRBV14 and TRBJ2-7; D gene uncertain. The V end lost 1 base, the J end lost 3 bases, and 7 bases lay between the germline ends. The CDR3 totals 13 residues. Germline V CDR1 and CDR2: SGHDN, FVKESK. The CDR3 spells CASSQVLYYEQYF. CDR3 in DNA: TGTGCCAGCAGCCAAGTCCTCTACTACGAGCAGTACTTC.

This clonotype was seen many times. The chain combines TRBV4-1 with TRBJ2-7; D is unclear. Germline CDR1 is MGHRA and CDR2 is YSYEKL. V lost 0 bases and J 0 bases, leaving 15 bases between the germline ends. The CDR3 runs 17 residues. The DNA for the CDR3 is TGCGCCAGCAGCCAAGAACCGTCTCAATTCCCCTCCTACGAGCAGTACTTC. This gives the protein CASSQEPSQFPSYEQYF.

This rearrangement joins TRBV5-1 to TRBJ1-2; 8 bases align to TRBD1. The CDR3 consists of 18 residues. V lost 3 bases, J lost 6 bases, and 19 bases stayed unmatched. Germline lookup yields CDR1 SGHRS and CDR2 YFSETQ. CDR3 amino acids: CASSYSRDRPLQGHGYTF. The CDR3 nucleotides are TGCGCCAGCAGCTACTCACGGGACAGGCCTCTTCAGGGACATGGCTACACCTTC.

A note on this clonotype: One junction end does not reproduce the germline sequence, and a read error may be involved. The chain uses TRBV6-6 and TRBJ1-1, with D hard to call. Looked up from germline, CDR1 is MNHNY and CDR2 is SVGAGI (reference sequence). The CDR3 sequence is 13 residues long. The CDR3 nucleotides read TGTGCCGGCAGTTACTCGGGAGGGACTGAAGCTTTCTTT. Translated: CAGSYSGGTEAFF.

This chain connects TRBV15 to TRBJ2-1; D possibly corresponds to TRBD2 (6 bases). From germline, CDR1 is LNHNV and CDR2 YYDKDF (reference sequence). Trimming left V 1 base short and J 0 bases short, with 13 bases between. The CDR3 runs to 17 residues. The CDR3 loop reads CATSRGGGAASYNEQFF. For the CDR3, the DNA is TGTGCCACCAGCAGAGGGGGAGGAGCCGCCTCCTACAATGAGCAGTTCTTC. The full variable domain, completed using reference TRBV15 and TRBJ2-1, is DAMVIQNPRYQVTQFGKPVTLSCSQTLNHNVMYWYQQKSSQAPKLLFHYYDKDFNNEADTPDNFQSRRPNTSFCFLDIRSPGLGDTAMYLCATSRGGGAASYNEQFFGPGTRLTVL.

The chain uses TRBV7-6 and TRBJ2-7; D is possibly TRBD2 (6 bases). Germline-derived CDR1 and CDR2 are SGHVS and FNYEAQ. The V end lost 0 bases, the J end lost 4 bases, and 13 bases lay between the germline ends. The CDR3 spans 15 residues. The CDR3 DNA reads as TGTGCCAGCAGCTTAGCGGGCGGGGAGCGGTACGAGCAGTACTTC. Amino acids: CASSLAGGERYEQYF.

CDR3 DNA: TGTGCCAGCAGTTCCCGGGACAACTACGAGCAGTACTTC. This encodes CASSSRDNYEQYF. The chain employs TRBV6-2 or TRBV6-3 and TRBJ2-7; the D gene is possibly TRBD1 (6 bases). The V gene's germline CDR1 is MNHEY and CDR2 SVGEGT. CDR3 length: 13 residues. With 4 bases removed from V and 3 bases from J, the gap between germline ends came to 10 bases.

The chain joins TRBV5-1 to TRBJ2-1, with D tentatively TRBD1 or TRBD2 (5 bases each). This CDR3 has 16 residues. V lost 1 base, J lost 6 bases, and 17 bases lay in between. Germline V lookup: CDR1 SGHRS, CDR2 YFSETQ. The CDR3 bases are TGCGCCAGCAGCTTGCTTTCGCAGGGTGGGGGCAATGAGCAGTTCTTC. Residues: CASSLLSQGGGNEQFF.

Many counts were recorded for this clonotype. The chain is built from TRBV7-8 and TRBJ2-2; D is undetermined. Trimming pared 5 bases from V and 0 bases from J, leaving 19 bases between. This CDR3 comprises 18 residues. The germline V gene has CDR1 SGHVS and CDR2 FQNEAQ. The CDR3: CASSAGPNGLTNTGELFF. CDR3 DNA: TGTGCCAGCAGCGCTGGGCCAAACGGCCTCACGAACACCGGGGAGCTGTTTTTT.